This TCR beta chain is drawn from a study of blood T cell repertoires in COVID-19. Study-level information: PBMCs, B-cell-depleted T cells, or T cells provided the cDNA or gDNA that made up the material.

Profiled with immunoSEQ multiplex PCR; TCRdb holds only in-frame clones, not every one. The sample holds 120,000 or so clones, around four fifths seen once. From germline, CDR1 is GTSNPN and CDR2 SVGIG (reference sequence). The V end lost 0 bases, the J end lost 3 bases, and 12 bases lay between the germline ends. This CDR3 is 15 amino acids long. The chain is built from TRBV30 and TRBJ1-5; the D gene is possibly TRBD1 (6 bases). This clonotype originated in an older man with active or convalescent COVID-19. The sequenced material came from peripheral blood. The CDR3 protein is CAWSVGGADNQPQHF. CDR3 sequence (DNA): TGTGCCTGGAGTGTAGGGGGGGCGGACAATCAGCCCCAGCATTTT.